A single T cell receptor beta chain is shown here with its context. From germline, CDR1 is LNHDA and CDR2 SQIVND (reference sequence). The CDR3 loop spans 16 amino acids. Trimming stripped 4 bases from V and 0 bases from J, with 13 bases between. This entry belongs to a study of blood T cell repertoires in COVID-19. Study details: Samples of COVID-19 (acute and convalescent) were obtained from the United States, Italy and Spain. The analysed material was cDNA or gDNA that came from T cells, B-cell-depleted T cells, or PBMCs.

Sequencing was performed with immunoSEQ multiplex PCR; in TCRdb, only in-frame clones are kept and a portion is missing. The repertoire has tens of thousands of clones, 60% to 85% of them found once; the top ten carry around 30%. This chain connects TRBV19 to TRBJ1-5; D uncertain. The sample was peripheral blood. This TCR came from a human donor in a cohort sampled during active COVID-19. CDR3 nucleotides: TGTGCCAGTAGTACGGGGAGACAAATTAGCAATCAGCCCCAGCATTTT. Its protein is CASSTGRQISNQPQHF.